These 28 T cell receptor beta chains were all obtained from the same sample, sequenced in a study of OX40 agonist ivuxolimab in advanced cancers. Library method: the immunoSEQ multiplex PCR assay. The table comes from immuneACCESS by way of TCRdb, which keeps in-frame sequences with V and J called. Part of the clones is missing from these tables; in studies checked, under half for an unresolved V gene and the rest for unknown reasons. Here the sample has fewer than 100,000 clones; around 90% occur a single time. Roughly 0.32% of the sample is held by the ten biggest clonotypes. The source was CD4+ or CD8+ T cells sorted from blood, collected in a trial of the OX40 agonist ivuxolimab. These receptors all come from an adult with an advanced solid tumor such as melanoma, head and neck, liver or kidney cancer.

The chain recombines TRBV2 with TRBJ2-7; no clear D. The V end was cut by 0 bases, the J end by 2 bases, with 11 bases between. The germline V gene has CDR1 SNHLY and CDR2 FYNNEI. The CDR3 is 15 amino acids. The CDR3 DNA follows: TGTGCCAGCAGTGAAGCAGGGCTCCTCGCCTACGAGCAGTACTTC. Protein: CASSEAGLLAYEQYF. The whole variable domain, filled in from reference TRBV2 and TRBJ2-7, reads EPEVTQTPSHQVTQMGQEVILRCVPISNHLYFYWYRQILGQKVEFLVSFYNNEISEKSEIFDDQFSVERPDGSNFTLKIRSTKLEDSAMYFCASSEAGLLAYEQYFGPGTRLTVT.

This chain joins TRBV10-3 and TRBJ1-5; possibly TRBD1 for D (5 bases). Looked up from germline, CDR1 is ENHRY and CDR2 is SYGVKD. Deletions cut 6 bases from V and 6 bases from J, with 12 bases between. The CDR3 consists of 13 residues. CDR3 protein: CAISGDASQPQHF. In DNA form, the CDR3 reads TGTGCCATCAGCGGGGACGCCAGTCAGCCCCAGCATTTT.

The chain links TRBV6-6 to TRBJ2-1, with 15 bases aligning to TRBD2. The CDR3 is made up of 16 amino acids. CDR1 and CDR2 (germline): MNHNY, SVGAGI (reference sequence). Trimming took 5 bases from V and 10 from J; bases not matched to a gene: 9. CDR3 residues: CASSIGTSGRWWEQFF. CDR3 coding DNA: TGTGCCAGCAGTATTGGGACTAGCGGGAGGTGGTGGGAGCAGTTCTTC.

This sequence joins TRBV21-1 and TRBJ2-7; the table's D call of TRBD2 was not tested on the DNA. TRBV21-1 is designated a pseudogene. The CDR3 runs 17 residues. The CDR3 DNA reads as TGTGCCAGCAGCAAAAAGCGCGGTGGCGGGCCCTCCTACGAGCAGTACTTC. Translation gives CASSKKRGGGPSYEQYF.

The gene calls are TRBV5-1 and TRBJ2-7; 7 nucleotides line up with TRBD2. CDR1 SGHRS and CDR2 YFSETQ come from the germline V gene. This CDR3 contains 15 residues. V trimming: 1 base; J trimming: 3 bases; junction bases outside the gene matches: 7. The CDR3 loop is CASSLLGEGLYEQYF. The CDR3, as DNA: TGCGCCAGCAGCTTGTTGGGGGAGGGCCTCTACGAGCAGTACTTC.

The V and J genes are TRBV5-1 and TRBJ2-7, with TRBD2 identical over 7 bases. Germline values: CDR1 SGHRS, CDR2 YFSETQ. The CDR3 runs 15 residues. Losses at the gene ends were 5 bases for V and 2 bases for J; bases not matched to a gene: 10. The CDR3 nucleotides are TGCGCCAGCAGTGCTACTAGCGCCGAACCCTACGAGCAGTACTTC. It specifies CASSATSAEPYEQYF.

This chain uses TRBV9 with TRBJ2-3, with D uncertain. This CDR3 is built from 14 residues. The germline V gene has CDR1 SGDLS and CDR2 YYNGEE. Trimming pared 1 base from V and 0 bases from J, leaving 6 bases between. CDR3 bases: TGTGCCAGCAGCGTAACCGGAAGCACAGATACGCAGTATTTT. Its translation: CASSVTGSTDTQYF.

The DNA for the CDR3 is TGCGCCAGCAGCTTGGGGACTAGCGGGAGTTCTGAGCAGTTCTTC. Its translation is CASSLGTSGSSEQFF. This rearrangement joins TRBV5-1 to TRBJ2-1, with 13 positions matching TRBD2. Germline CDR1 SGHRS, CDR2 YFSETQ. The CDR3 spans 15 residues. J gave up 9 bases and V 0 bases, and 3 bases lay outside the gene matches.

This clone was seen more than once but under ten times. The DNA of the CDR3 is TGCGCCAGCAGCCAAGATCCCGGGGGGAACTATGGCTACACCTTC. Its protein is CASSQDPGGNYGYTF. V usage is TRBV4-1 and J usage is TRBJ1-2; a weak D match, TRBD1 (5 bases). CDR1 is MGHRA and CDR2 is YSYEKL in the germline V gene. V was cut by 0 bases and J by 2 bases, with 10 bases left in between. The CDR3 contains 15 residues.

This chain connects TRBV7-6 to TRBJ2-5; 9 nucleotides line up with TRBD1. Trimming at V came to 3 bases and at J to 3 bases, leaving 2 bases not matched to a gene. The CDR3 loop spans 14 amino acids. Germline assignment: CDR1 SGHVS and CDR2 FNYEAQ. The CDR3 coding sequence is TGTGCCAGCAGCTTCGGGACAGGGAAAGAGACCCAGTACTTC. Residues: CASSFGTGKETQYF.

CDR3 loop: CASSLSNEQFF. CDR3 sequence (DNA): TGTGCCAGCAGCTTGTCCAATGAGCAGTTCTTC. The V and J genes are TRBV7-2 and TRBJ2-1; D not certain. Germline CDR1 is SGHTA and CDR2 is FQGNSA. CDR3 size: 11 residues. V lost 3 bases to trimming and J lost 6 bases, with 3 bases between them.

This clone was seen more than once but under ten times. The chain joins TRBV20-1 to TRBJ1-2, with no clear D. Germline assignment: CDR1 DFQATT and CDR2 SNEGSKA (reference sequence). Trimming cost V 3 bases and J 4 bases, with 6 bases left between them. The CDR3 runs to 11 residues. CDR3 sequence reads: CSARSGYGYTF. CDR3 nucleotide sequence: TGCAGTGCTAGGTCGGGCTATGGCTACACCTTC.

Here the CDR3 reads CASWGFTDTQYF. CDR3 DNA sequence: TGTGCCAGCTGGGGGTTCACAGATACGCAGTATTTT. V and J are TRBV2 and TRBJ2-3; possibly TRBD1 or TRBD2 for D (5 bases each). Germline values: CDR1 SNHLY, CDR2 FYNNEI. CDR3 length: 12 residues. The V end was cut by 8 bases, the J end by 2 bases, with 8 bases between.

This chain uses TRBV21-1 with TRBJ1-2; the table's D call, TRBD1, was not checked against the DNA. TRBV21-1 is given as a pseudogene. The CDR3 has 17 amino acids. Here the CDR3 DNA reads TGTGCCAGCTTACCCCACCAAAGGGGGCATGCTAACTATGGCTACACCTTC. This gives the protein CASLPHQRGHANYGYTF.

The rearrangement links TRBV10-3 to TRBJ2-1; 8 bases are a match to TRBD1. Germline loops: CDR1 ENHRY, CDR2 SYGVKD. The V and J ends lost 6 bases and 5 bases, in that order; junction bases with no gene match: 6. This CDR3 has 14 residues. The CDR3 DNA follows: TGTGCCATCAGCCAGGGGGCGGTGGACAATGAGCAGTTCTTC. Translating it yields CAISQGAVDNEQFF.

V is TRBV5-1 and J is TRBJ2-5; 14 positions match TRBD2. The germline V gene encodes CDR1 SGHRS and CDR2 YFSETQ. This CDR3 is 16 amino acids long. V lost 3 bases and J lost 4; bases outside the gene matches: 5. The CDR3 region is CASSSGTSGRSETQYF. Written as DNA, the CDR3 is TGCGCCAGCAGCTCCGGGACTAGCGGGAGATCAGAGACCCAGTACTTC.

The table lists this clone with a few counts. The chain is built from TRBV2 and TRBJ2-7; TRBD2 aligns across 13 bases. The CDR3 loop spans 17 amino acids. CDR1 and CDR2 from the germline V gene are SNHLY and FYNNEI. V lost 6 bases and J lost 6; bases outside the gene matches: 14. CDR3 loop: CASRNPRTSGRYGEQYF. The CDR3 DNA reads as TGTGCCAGCAGAAATCCTCGGACTAGCGGGAGATACGGCGAGCAGTACTTC.

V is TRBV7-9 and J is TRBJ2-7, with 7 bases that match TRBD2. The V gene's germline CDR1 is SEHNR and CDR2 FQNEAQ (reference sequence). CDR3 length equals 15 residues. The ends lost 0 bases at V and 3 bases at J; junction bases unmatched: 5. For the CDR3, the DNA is TGTGCCAGCAGCTTAGCGGGCGCTAGCGGCTACGAGCAGTACTTC. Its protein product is CASSLAGASGYEQYF. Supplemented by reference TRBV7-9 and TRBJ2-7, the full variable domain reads DTGVSQNPRHKITKRGQNVTFRCDPISEHNRLYWYRQTLGQGPEFLTYFQNEAQLEKSRLLSDRFSAERPKGSFSTLEIQRTEQGDSAMYLCASSLAGASGYEQYFGPGTRLTVT.

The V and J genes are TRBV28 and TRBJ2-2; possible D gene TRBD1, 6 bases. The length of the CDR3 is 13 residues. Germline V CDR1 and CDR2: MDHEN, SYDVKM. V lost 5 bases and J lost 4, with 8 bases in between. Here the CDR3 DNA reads TGTGCCAGCAGTCAGGGGATCACCGGGGAGCTGTTTTTT. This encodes CASSQGITGELFF.

CDR3 region: CASSASSGRYNEQFF. The CDR3 nucleotides read TGTGCCAGCAGTGCTAGTAGCGGGAGGTACAATGAGCAGTTCTTC. The gene calls are TRBV2 and TRBJ2-1; 10 bases are shared with TRBD2. The CDR3 has 15 residues. V gave up 4 bases and J gave up 4 bases; unmatched junction bases: 4. The V gene's germline CDR1 is SNHLY and CDR2 FYNNEI.

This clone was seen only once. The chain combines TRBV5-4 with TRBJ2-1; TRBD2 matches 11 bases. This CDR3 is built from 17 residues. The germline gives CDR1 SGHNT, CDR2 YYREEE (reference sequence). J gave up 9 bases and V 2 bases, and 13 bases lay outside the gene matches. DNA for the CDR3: TGTGCCAGCAGCTTAATTGAGGAACTAGCGGGAGTCGCTGAGCAGTTCTTC. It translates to CASSLIEELAGVAEQFF.

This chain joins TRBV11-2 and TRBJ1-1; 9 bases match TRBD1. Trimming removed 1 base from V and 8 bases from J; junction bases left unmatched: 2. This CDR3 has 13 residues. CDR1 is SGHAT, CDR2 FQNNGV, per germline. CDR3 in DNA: TGTGCCAGCAGCTTAGTTGGGACAGGGGAAGCTTTCTTT. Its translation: CASSLVGTGEAFF.

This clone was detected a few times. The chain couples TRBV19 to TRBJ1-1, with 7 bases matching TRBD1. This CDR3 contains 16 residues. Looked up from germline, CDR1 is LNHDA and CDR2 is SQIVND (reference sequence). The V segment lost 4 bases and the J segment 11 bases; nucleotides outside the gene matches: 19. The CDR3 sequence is CASSNRATTGLKGAFF. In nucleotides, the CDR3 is TGTGCCAGTAGTAACCGGGCCACGACAGGGCTCAAGGGGGCTTTCTTT. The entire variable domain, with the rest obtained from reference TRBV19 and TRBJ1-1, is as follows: DGGITQSPKYLFRKEGQNVTLSCEQNLNHDAMYWYRQDPGQGLRLIYYSQIVNDFQKGDIAEGYSVSREKKESFPLTVTSAQKNPTAFYLCASSNRATTGLKGAFFGQGTRLTVV.

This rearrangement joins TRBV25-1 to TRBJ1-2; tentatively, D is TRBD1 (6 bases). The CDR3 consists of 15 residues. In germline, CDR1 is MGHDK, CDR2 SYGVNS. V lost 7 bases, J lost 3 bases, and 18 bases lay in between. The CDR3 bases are TGTGCCAGCAACCCCCAAGAGGGGGGCGACTATGGCTACACCTTC. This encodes CASNPQEGGDYGYTF.

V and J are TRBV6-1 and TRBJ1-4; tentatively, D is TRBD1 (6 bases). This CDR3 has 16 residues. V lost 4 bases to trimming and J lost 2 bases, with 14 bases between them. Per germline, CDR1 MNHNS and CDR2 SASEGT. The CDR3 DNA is TGTGCCAGCAGTGCGACAGGCTTGGGGACTAATGAAAAACTGTTTTTT. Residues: CASSATGLGTNEKLFF.

CDR3 sequence: CASSPFLAGNSYEQYF. As DNA, the CDR3 is TGTGCCAGTAGTCCATTTCTGGCAGGGAACTCCTACGAGCAGTACTTC. The V call is TRBV19, the J call TRBJ2-7, with D tentatively TRBD1 (5 bases). The germline V gene encodes CDR1 LNHDA and CDR2 SQIVND (reference sequence). The V end lost 5 bases, the J end lost 0 bases, and 17 bases lay between the germline ends. The CDR3 contains 16 residues.

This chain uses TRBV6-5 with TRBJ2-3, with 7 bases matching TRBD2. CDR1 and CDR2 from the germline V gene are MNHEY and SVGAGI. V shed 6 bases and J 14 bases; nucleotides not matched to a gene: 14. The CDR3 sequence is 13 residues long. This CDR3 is CASSEPGTTPLYF. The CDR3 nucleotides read TGTGCCAGCAGCGAACCCGGGACTACTCCCCTGTATTTT.

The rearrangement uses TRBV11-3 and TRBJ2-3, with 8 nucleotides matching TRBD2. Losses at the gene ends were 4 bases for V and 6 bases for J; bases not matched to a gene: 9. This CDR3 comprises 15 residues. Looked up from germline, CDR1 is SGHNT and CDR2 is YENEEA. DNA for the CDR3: TGTGCCAGCAGCTCCCGGTCTGGGACTAGTGATACGCAGTATTTT. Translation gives CASSSRSGTSDTQYF.